This T cell receptor beta chain is drawn from a study of blood T cell repertoires in COVID-19. For the study at large: Samples came from the United States, Italy and Spain, spanning acute and convalescent COVID-19.

The method was immunoSEQ multiplex PCR; TCRdb's version includes in-frame clones alone and lacks a portion of them. The sample consists of about 160,000 clones, over 85% of them appearing once. The sample taken for sequencing was peripheral blood. The clonotype was recovered from a man in his sixties with active or convalescent COVID-19.

DNA for the CDR3: TGCAGCGTTGAAGATAGGGAGTGGGGCTACACCTTC. Amino acid sequence: CSVEDREWGYTF. V usage is TRBV29-1 and J usage is TRBJ1-2; D is uncertain. The CDR3 extends over 12 amino acids. Germline V gene data show CDR1 as SQVTM and CDR2 as ANQGSEA. V was trimmed by 0 bases and J by 8 bases, leaving 10 bases between them. Complete variable domain (other parts from reference TRBV29-1 and TRBJ1-2): SAVISQKPSRDICQRGTSLTIQCQVDSQVTMMFWYRQQPGQSLTLIATANQGSEATYESGFVIDKFPISRPNLTFSTLTVSNMSPEDSSIYLCSVEDREWGYTFGSGTRLTVV.